A single sample gave rise to the 10 T cell receptor beta chains below, sequenced in a study of T cell repertoires in cytomegalovirus infection. MiXCR, applied by TCRdb to the reads, yields one record per CDR3 protein. There are hundreds of thousands of distinct CDR3 sequences in the sample; about 31% occur only once, and around 11% lies in the top ten. No antigen is known for these receptors. The source material was cultured CD8+ T cells from PBMCs, sampled from culture after CMV antigen stimulation. These receptors came from a human donor in good health (CMV status not recorded). Some clones in this sample may be carry-over from other donors' samples.

This clonotype was seen at least ten times. The chain has TRBV7-6 and TRBJ1-4; D gene uncertain. The germline gives CDR1 SGHVS, CDR2 FNYEAQ. With 5 bases removed from V and 5 bases from J, the gap between germline ends came to 15 bases. This CDR3 has 15 amino acids. The CDR3 coding sequence is TGTGCCAGCAGCCCGAGGGCCACGGGGAATGAAAAACTGTTTTTT. Its translation is CASSPRATGNEKLFF.

This clonotype was observed a handful of times. The rearrangement uses TRBV29-1 and TRBJ1-4; the D gene is possibly TRBD1 (5 bases). Trimming removed 4 bases from V and 7 bases from J, with 13 bases in between. The CDR3 runs to 13 residues. Per germline, CDR1 SQVTM and CDR2 ANQGSEA. CDR3 bases: TGCAGCGTTGGTGGGGGTCAAGGTGAAAAACTGTTTTTT. Translated, it gives CSVGGGQGEKLFF. The whole variable domain, remainder taken from reference TRBV29-1 and TRBJ1-4, is SAVISQKPSRDICQRGTSLTIQCQVDSQVTMMFWYRQQPGQSLTLIATANQGSEATYESGFVIDKFPISRPNLTFSTLTVSNMSPEDSSIYLCSVGGGQGEKLFFGSGTQLSVL.

Only a few counts were recorded for this clonotype. The V gene is TRBV7-6, the J gene TRBJ2-1; TRBD1 agrees at 7 bases. CDR1 SGHVS and CDR2 FNYEAQ come from the germline V gene. V was clipped by 1 base and J by 0 bases; unmatched bases: 6. There are 17 residues in the CDR3. CDR3 sequence reads: CASSLVAPGGSYNEQFF. The CDR3 DNA follows: TGTGCCAGCAGCTTAGTAGCTCCAGGGGGCTCCTACAATGAGCAGTTCTTC.

The sample holds a few counts of this clonotype. The V and J genes are TRBV7-9 and TRBJ2-7, with 8 bases lining up with TRBD1. The V segment lost 4 bases and the J segment 3 bases; nucleotides outside the gene matches: 8. Germline CDR1 reads SEHNR; CDR2 reads FQNEAQ (reference sequence). There are 15 residues in the CDR3. CDR3 sequence reads: CASSSWTGIDYEQYF. DNA for the CDR3: TGTGCCAGCAGCTCTTGGACAGGGATAGACTACGAGCAGTACTTC.

This clonotype was seen only a few times. The rearrangement links TRBV12-3 or TRBV12-4 to TRBJ1-3; no definite D call. CDR3 size: 16 residues. V lost 5 bases to trimming and J lost 4 bases, with 18 bases between them. CDR3 in DNA: TGTGCCAGCAGTCCATATTCTTACGGGGTCGGAAACACCATATATTTT. Residues: CASSPYSYGVGNTIYF.

This chain joins TRBV20-1 and TRBJ2-5; 7 bases agree with TRBD1. Germline V gene sequence: CDR1 DFQATT, CDR2 SNEGSKA (reference sequence). V was pared by 4 bases and J by 1 base, with 6 bases of the junction left unmatched. The CDR3 covers 14 residues. The CDR3, as DNA: TGCAGTGCTAACCGGGACAGCTTCCAAGAGACCCAGTACTTC. Residues: CSANRDSFQETQYF.

The chain is built from TRBV12-5 and TRBJ2-1; 8 bases are a match to TRBD1. Germline V gene sequence: CDR1 LGHNT, CDR2 FRNRAP. This CDR3 has 14 residues. Trimming cost V 7 bases and J 6 bases; bases outside gene matches: 8. CDR3 residues: CASAEQGGGNEQFF. The CDR3 bases are TGTGCTAGTGCGGAACAGGGGGGTGGCAATGAGCAGTTCTTC.

This chain's CDR3 is CASRPTDSNQPQHF. In DNA, the CDR3 is TGTGCCAGCAGGCCGACAGATAGCAATCAGCCCCAGCATTTT. This chain joins TRBV7-8 and TRBJ1-5; tentatively, D is TRBD1 (5 bases). The V gene's germline CDR1 is SGHVS and CDR2 FQNEAQ. The CDR3 extends over 14 amino acids. Trimming removed 6 bases from V and 0 bases from J, with 9 bases in between.

In this sample, this clonotype turned up many times. The V gene is TRBV6-1, the J gene TRBJ2-7, with 11 bases lining up with TRBD1. The trim removed 5 bases at V and 6 bases at J, leaving 6 bases unmatched. Per the germline V gene, CDR1 is MNHNS and CDR2 is SASEGT. The CDR3 has 14 residues. This CDR3 reads CASSPDRGPSEQYV. The CDR3 DNA reads as TGTGCCAGCAGTCCGGACAGGGGGCCAAGCGAGCAGTACGTC.

This clonotype was detected many times. The rearrangement joins TRBV4-2 to TRBJ1-5; D not resolved. The germline V and J ends were trimmed by 0 bases and 2 bases, with 11 bases remaining between them. CDR3 length equals 16 residues. Germline lookup yields CDR1 LGHNA and CDR2 YNFKEQ. The CDR3 nucleotides are TGTGCCAGCAGCCAAGAGGCAGGCTCGGGCAATCAGCCCCAGCATTTT. Encoded protein: CASSQEAGSGNQPQHF.